One sample yielded the 17 T cell receptor beta chains listed below, sequenced in a study of blood T cells in healthy people across ages. A sample-barcoded 5' primer and a J-beta primer mix were used in a second PCR of roughly 6 to 11 cycles. Each CDR3 protein is one row after TCRdb ran MiXCR on the 5' RACE reads. The sample holds 1.5 million to 2 million distinct CDR3 sequences, around 40% seen once. What was sequenced was blood. The receptors were gathered from a human donor in good health.

To note about this clonotype: A read error is possible here, since a much larger clone lies one base away. The V call is TRBV11-3, the J call TRBJ2-1, with 9 positions matching TRBD1. This CDR3 spans 15 amino acids. The germline CDR1 and CDR2 sequences are SGHNT and YENEEA. V lost 5 bases to trimming and J lost 6 bases; unmatched junction nucleotides: 8. Here the CDR3 reads CASSQGQGASNEQFF. CDR3 DNA sequence: TGTGCCAGCAGCCAGGGACAGGGAGCCTCCAATGAGCAGTTCTTC.

This clonotype occurred a few times. The genes are TRBV10-3 and TRBJ1-2; D not resolved. Trimming cost V 10 bases and J 2 bases, with 14 bases left between them. Germline CDR1 reads ENHRY; CDR2 reads SYGVKD. CDR3 length: 13 amino acids. The CDR3 loop reads CATTGRTNYGYTF. For the CDR3, the DNA is TGTGCCACTACTGGACGGACCAACTATGGCTACACCTTC.

This clonotype was picked up a small number of times. This chain links TRBV7-9 with TRBJ2-7; D not resolved. The germline V and J ends were trimmed by 4 bases and 3 bases, with 16 bases remaining between them. This CDR3 comprises 15 residues. Germline V CDR1 and CDR2: SEHNR, FQNEAQ (reference sequence). CDR3 DNA: TGTGCCAGCAGCTCCAAAACCGCGGTAAACTACGAGCAGTACTTC. Protein: CASSSKTAVNYEQYF.

V is TRBV6-6 and J is TRBJ1-1; D is perhaps TRBD1 (5 bases). The V and J ends lost 6 bases and 0 bases respectively, with 8 bases between them. The length of the CDR3 is 13 residues. CDR1 is MNHNY and CDR2 is SVGAGI in the germline V gene (reference sequence). The CDR3 DNA is TGTGCCAGCAGGGACATCTTGAACACTGAAGCTTTCTTT. Amino acid sequence: CASRDILNTEAFF.

J is TRBJ2-3 and V is TRBV7-2; D may be TRBD2 (7 bases). This CDR3 contains 17 residues. The V gene's germline CDR1 is SGHTA and CDR2 FQGNSA. The V and J ends lost 5 bases and 2 bases respectively, with 20 bases between them. This CDR3 is CASSPGRGRGNTDTQYF. CDR3 bases: TGTGCCAGCAGCCCAGGTCGGGGGCGGGGGAACACAGATACGCAGTATTTT. Variable domain in full (rest from reference TRBV7-2 and TRBJ2-3): GAGVSQSPSNKVTEKGKDVELRCDPISGHTALYWYRQSLGQGLEFLIYFQGNSAPDKSGLPSDRFSAERTGGSVSTLTIQRTQQEDSAVYLCASSPGRGRGNTDTQYFGPGTRLTVL.

A word on this clonotype: The junction departs from germline at one end; a sequencing error may be responsible. The chain employs TRBV5-5 and TRBJ2-4; D is ambiguous. Per the germline V gene, CDR1 is SGHKS and CDR2 is YYEKEE (reference sequence). The CDR3 totals 15 residues. The CDR3 here is CASSIWVASKNIRYF. The CDR3 bases are TGTGCCAGCAGCATATGGGTAGCTTCGAAAAACATTCGGTACTTC. Using reference TRBV5-5 and TRBJ2-4 for the parts outside the CDR3, the full variable domain is DAGVTQSPTHLIKTRGQQVTLRCSPISGHKSVSWYQQVLGQGPQFIFQYYEKEERGRGNFPDRFSARQFPNYSSELNVNALLLGDSALYLCASSIWVASKNIRYFGAGTRLSVL.

The rearrangement links TRBV5-1 to TRBJ2-5, with TRBD2 identical over 11 bases. Per the germline V gene, CDR1 is SGHRS and CDR2 is YFSETQ. This CDR3 has 17 residues. Unmatched junction bases numbered 9, after V lost 5 bases and J lost 0 bases. The CDR3 nucleotides are TGCGCCAGCAGTCCGGCGGTAGCGGGAGGGGACCAAGAGACCCAGTACTTC. Protein sequence: CASSPAVAGGDQETQYF. The full variable domain, its missing parts supplied by reference TRBV5-1 and TRBJ2-5, is KAGVTQTPRYLIKTRGQQVTLSCSPISGHRSVSWYQQTPGQGLQFLFEYFSETQRNKGNFPGRFSGRQFSNSRSEMNVSTLELGDSALYLCASSPAVAGGDQETQYFGPGTRLLVL.

A note on this clonotype: This clone may be a read error of a much larger clone one base away. The chain joins TRBV29-1 to TRBJ1-2; D gene unclear. This CDR3 is built from 11 residues. Germline V lookup: CDR1 SQVTM, CDR2 ANQGSEA. CDR3 loop: CSVREQSGHTF. CDR3 bases: TGCAGCGTTAGAGAGCAGAGTGGCCACACCTTC.

The chain has TRBV7-2 and TRBJ1-6, with D maybe TRBD1 (5 bases). The V and J ends lost 4 bases and 3 bases respectively, with 16 bases between them. CDR1 is SGHTA and CDR2 is FQGNSA in the germline V gene. The CDR3 is 17 amino acids. The CDR3 here is CASSSSPGAGYNSPLHF. The CDR3 DNA reads TGTGCCAGCAGCTCATCCCCCGGGGCCGGCTATAATTCACCCCTCCACTTT.

This clonotype was found a few times. The rearrangement uses TRBV29-1 and TRBJ1-5; D gene uncertain. The germline V and J ends were trimmed by 1 base and 4 bases, with 8 bases remaining between them. This CDR3 contains 13 residues. Germline values: CDR1 SQVTM, CDR2 ANQGSEA. The CDR3 reads CSVEGVGNQPQHF. The DNA for the CDR3 is TGCAGCGTTGAAGGTGTGGGTAATCAGCCCCAGCATTTT.

The J gene is TRBJ2-1, the V gene TRBV28, with D uncertain. Germline V lookup: CDR1 MDHEN, CDR2 SYDVKM. The CDR3 loop spans 15 amino acids. V lost 1 base, J lost 0 bases, and 7 bases lay in between. The CDR3 here is CASSLYLSSYNEQFF. The CDR3 nucleotides read TGTGCCAGCAGTTTATATCTTAGCTCCTACAATGAGCAGTTCTTC.

As for this clonotype: Germline is not matched at one junction end, which may reflect a read error. Written as DNA, the CDR3 is TGTGCTAGCAGCCGTGCCAGGGGAGAGACCCAGTACTTC. Translating it yields CASSRARGETQYF. This rearrangement joins TRBV7-7 to TRBJ2-5, with D perhaps matching TRBD1 (6 bases). The germline V gene encodes CDR1 SSHAT and CDR2 FNYEAQ (reference sequence). The CDR3 covers 13 residues.

A remark on this clonotype: At one of its ends the junction is not consistent with the germline gene, which may arise from a read error. The V gene is TRBV7-9, the J gene TRBJ1-4; D is ambiguous. This CDR3 is built from 16 residues. Germline V gene lookup returns CDR1 SEHNR and CDR2 FQNEAQ (reference sequence). The CDR3 region is CASSLALFRSNEKLFF. DNA for the CDR3: TGTGCCAGCAGTTTAGCTCTTTTCCGATCTAATGAAAAACTGTTTTTT.

The chain carries TRBV5-1 and TRBJ1-1; maybe TRBD1 (5 bases). There are 15 residues in the CDR3. The V gene's germline CDR1 is SGHRS and CDR2 YFSETQ. The V end lost 4 bases, the J end lost 5 bases, and 18 bases lay between the germline ends. CDR3 residues: CASSQIGTRRTEAFF. Written as DNA, the CDR3 is TGCGCCAGCAGCCAGATCGGGACCAGGAGAACTGAAGCTTTCTTT.

The chain recombines TRBV6-2 or TRBV6-3 with TRBJ1-1; no clear D gene. The CDR3 has 16 amino acids. Germline assignment: CDR1 MNHEY and CDR2 SVGEGT. V lost 7 bases to trimming and J lost 1 base, with 19 bases between them. CDR3 in DNA: TGTGCCAGCACTCCGGATTTAGGGTACCCGAACACTGAAGCTTTCTTT. Translation: CASTPDLGYPNTEAFF.

The V call is TRBV25-1, the J call TRBJ2-5; D gene ambiguous. Trimming stripped 3 bases from V and 1 base from J, with 6 bases between. The CDR3 is 13 amino acids. Germline V gives CDR1 MGHDK, CDR2 SYGVNS. The DNA of the CDR3 is TGTGCCAGCAGTGACAGCTTCCAAGAGACCCAGTACTTC. It is translated as CASSDSFQETQYF.

The chain combines TRBV12-3 or TRBV12-4 with TRBJ2-7; D unresolved. The CDR3 has 16 amino acids. V lost 3 bases to trimming and J lost 3 bases, with 18 bases between them. The CDR3 protein is CASSFQPPLLGYEQYF. The CDR3 bases are TGTGCCAGCAGTTTTCAACCCCCTCTCTTGGGCTACGAGCAGTACTTC.